This T cell receptor (beta chain) was sequenced for a study of blood T cell repertoires in COVID-19. Study as a whole: Specimens from acute and convalescent COVID-19 originated in the United States, Italy and Spain.

This CDR3 has 15 amino acids. CDR1 and CDR2 from the germline V gene are DFQATT and SNEGSKA (reference sequence). After removal of 3 bases from V and 2 bases from J, the junction contained 6 bases not matched to a gene. Clones were read by immunoSEQ multiplex PCR, and TCRdb kept only the in-frame ones, dropping some. The table has about 41,000 clones, around 83% seen once. Sequenced material: peripheral blood. V usage is TRBV20-1 and J usage is TRBJ2-1; TRBD2 aligns across 8 bases. The source of this sequence is a woman over 75 with active or convalescent COVID-19. CDR3 protein: CSASGGRPPYNEQFF. The CDR3 nucleotides are TGCAGTGCTAGTGGCGGGAGGCCCCCCTACAATGAGCAGTTCTTC.